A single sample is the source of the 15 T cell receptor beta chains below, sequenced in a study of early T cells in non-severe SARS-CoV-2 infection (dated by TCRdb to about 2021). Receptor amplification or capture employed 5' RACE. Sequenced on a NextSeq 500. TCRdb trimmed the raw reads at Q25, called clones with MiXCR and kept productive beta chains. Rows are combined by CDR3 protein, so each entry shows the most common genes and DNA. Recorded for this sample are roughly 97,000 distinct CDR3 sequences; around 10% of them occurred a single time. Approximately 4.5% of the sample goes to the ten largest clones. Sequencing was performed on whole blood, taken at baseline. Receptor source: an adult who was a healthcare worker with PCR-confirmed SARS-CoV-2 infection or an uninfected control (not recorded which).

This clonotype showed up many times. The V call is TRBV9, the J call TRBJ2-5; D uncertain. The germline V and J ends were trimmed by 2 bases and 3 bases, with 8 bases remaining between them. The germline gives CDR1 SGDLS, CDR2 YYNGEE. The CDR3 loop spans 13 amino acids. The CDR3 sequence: CASSVDWEETQYF. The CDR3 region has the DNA TGTGCCAGCAGCGTGGATTGGGAAGAGACCCAGTACTTC.

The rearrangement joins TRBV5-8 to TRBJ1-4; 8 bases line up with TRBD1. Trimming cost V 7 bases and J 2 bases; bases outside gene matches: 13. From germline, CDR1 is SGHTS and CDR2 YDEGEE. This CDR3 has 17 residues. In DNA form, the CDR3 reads TGTGCCAGCGGCAAGACAGGGGCCGGGGTGACTAATGAAAAACTGTTTTTT. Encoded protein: CASGKTGAGVTNEKLFF.

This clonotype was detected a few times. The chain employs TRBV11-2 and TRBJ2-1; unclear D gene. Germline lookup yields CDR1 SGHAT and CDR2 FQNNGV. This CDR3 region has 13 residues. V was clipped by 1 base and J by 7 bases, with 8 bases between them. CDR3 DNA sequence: TGTGCCAGCAGCTTAGTAGTGACAAATGAGCAGTTCTTC. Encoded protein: CASSLVVTNEQFF.

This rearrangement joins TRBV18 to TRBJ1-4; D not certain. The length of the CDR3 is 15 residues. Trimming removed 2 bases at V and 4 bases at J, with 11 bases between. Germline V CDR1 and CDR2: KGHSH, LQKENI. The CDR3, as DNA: TGTGCCAGCTCACCAATAAATGGGATTAATGAAAAACTGTTTTTT. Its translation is CASSPINGINEKLFF.

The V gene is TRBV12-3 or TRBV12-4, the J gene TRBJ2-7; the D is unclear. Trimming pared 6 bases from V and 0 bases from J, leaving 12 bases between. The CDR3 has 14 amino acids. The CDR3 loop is CASSDTTTSYEQYF. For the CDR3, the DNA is TGTGCCAGCAGCGACACGACAACCTCCTACGAGCAGTACTTC.

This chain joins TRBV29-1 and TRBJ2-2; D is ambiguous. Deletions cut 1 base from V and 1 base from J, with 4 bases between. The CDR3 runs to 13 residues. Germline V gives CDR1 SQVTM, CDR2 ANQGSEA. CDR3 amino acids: CSVEGRNTGELFF. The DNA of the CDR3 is TGCAGCGTTGAAGGCCGGAACACCGGGGAGCTGTTTTTT.

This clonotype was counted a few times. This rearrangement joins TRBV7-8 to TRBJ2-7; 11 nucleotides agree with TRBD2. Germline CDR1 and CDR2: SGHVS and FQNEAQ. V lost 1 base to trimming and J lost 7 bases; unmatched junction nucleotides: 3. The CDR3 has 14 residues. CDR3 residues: CASSLGLAGLEQYF. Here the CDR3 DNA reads TGTGCCAGCAGCTTAGGACTAGCGGGGCTTGAGCAGTACTTC.

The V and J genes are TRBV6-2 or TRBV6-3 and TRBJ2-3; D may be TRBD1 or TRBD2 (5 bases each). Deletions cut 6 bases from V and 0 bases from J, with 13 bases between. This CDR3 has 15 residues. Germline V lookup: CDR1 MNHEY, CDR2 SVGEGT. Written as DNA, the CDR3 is TGTGCCAGCAGGGATCCGGGACCGAGCACAGATACGCAGTATTTT. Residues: CASRDPGPSTDTQYF.

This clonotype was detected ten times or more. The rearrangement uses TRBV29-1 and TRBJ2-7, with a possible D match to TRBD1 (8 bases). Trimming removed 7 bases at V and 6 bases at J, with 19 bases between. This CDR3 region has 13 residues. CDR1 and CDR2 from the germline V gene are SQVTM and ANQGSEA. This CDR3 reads CSALGTGGGEQYF. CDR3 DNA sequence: TGCAGCGCGCTGGGAACAGGGGGGGGCGAGCAGTACTTC.

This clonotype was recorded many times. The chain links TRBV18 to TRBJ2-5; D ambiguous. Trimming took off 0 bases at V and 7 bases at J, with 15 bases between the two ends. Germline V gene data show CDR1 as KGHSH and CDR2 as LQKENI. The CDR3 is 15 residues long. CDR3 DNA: TGTGCCAGCTCACCACCTCCGGGCGGAACGGGGACCCAGTACTTC. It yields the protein CASSPPPGGTGTQYF.

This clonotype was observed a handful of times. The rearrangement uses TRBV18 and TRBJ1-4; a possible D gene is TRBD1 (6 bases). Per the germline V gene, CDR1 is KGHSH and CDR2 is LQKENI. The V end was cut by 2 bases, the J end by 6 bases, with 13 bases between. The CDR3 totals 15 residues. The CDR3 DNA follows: TGTGCCAGCTCACCATCTTCAGGGGCGGATGAAAAACTGTTTTTT. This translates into CASSPSSGADEKLFF.

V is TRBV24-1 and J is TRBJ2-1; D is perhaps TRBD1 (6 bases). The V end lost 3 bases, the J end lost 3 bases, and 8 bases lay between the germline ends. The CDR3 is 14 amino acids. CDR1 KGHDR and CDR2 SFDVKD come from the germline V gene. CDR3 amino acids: CATSDRQDYNEQFF. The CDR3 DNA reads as TGTGCCACCAGTGATCGACAGGACTACAATGAGCAGTTCTTC.

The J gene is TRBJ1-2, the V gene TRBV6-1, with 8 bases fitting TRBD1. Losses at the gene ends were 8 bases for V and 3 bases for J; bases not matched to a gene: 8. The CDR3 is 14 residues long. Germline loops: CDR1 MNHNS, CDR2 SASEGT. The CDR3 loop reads CASVKQGEHYGYTF. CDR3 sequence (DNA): TGTGCCAGCGTGAAACAGGGGGAACACTATGGCTACACCTTC.

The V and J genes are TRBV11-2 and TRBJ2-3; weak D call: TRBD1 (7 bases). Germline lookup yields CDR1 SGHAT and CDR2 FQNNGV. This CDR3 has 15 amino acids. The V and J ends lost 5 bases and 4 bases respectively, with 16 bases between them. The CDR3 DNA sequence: TGTGCCAGCAGCCATAGGGGCAGGGGGGCAGATACGCAGTATTTT. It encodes CASSHRGRGADTQYF.

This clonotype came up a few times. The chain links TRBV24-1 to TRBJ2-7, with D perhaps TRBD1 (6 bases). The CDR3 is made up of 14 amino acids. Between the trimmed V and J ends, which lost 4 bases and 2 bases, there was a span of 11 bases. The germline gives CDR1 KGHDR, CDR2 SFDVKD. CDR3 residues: CATSEHDRTYEQYF. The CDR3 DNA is TGTGCCACCAGTGAGCACGACAGGACCTACGAGCAGTACTTC.